These 4 T cell receptor beta chains came from one sample sequenced in a study of T-cell reconstitution after alpha-beta-depleted transplantation in children. Unique molecular identifiers were incorporated when the TCRbeta library was constructed. TCRdb re-called the PCR reads with MiXCR, one entry per CDR3 protein. The sample lists about 980,000 distinct CDR3 sequences, 25% to 30% seen once, with about 28% in the top ten. The sequencing used PBMCs, mostly from graft donor cells, collected 360 days after TCRalphabeta/CD19-depleted stem cell transplant. The source of these receptors is a boy in the first two years of life who had a stem cell transplant for SCID, so the T cells may come from the graft donor.

This clonotype was observed a few times. The J gene is TRBJ2-5, the V gene TRBV12-3 or TRBV12-4; perhaps TRBD2 as D (6 bases). The CDR3 consists of 14 residues. V lost 7 bases to trimming and J lost 4 bases, with 16 bases between them. The CDR3 spells CASTQWRERETQYF. DNA of the CDR3: TGTGCCAGCACCCAGTGGAGGGAACGAGAGACCCAGTACTTC.

The chain couples TRBV6-5 to TRBJ2-7, with D unclear. Trimming took off 2 bases at V and 0 bases at J, with 17 bases between the two ends. Germline V gene lookup returns CDR1 MNHEY and CDR2 SVGAGI. This CDR3 spans 17 amino acids. The CDR3 nucleotides read TGTGCCAGCAGTTACAGAAAGGGATCCTTGAGCTCCTACGAGCAGTACTTC. Encoded protein: CASSYRKGSLSSYEQYF.

The chain recombines TRBV6-1 with TRBJ2-1; D call uncertain. Trimming took off 5 bases at V and 8 bases at J, with 19 bases between the two ends. This CDR3 has 15 residues. The germline gives CDR1 MNHNS, CDR2 SASEGT. CDR3 DNA sequence: TGTGCCAGCAGTCCCAGGTTTTACACACGCGATGAGCAGTTCTTC. This translates into CASSPRFYTRDEQFF.

The V and J genes are TRBV20-1 and TRBJ1-1; TRBD1 aligns across 8 bases. CDR1 and CDR2 (germline): DFQATT, SNEGSKA (reference sequence). V was pared by 4 bases and J by 2 bases, with 3 bases of the junction left unmatched. CDR3 size: 13 residues. The CDR3 DNA is TGCAGTGCTATCAGGGGGCGAAACACTGAAGCTTTCTTT. Its translation is CSAIRGRNTEAFF.